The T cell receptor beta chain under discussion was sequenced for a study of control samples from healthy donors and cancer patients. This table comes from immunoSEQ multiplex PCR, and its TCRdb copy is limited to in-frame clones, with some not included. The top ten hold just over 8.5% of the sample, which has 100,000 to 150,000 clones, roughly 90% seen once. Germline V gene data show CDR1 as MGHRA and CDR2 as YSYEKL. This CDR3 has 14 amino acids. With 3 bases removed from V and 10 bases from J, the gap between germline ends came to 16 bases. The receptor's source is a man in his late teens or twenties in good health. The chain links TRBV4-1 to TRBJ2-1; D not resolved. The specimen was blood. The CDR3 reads CASSHPHTGLEQFF. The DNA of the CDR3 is TGCGCCAGCAGCCATCCCCACACCGGGCTGGAGCAGTTCTTC.